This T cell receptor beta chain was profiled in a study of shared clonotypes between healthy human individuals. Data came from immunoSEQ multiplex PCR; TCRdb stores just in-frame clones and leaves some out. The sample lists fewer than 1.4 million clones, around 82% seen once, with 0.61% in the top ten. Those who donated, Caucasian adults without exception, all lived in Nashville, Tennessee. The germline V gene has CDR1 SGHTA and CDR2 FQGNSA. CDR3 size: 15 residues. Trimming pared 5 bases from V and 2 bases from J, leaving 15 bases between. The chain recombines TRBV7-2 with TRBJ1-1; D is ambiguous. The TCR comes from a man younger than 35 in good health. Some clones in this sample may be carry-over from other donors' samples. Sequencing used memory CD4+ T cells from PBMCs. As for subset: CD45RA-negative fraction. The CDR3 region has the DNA TGTGCCAGCAGCCGTACGATAGGCCCCAACACTGAAGCTTTCTTT. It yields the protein CASSRTIGPNTEAFF.